The rows below give T cell receptor beta chains drawn from one sample of a study of blood T cell repertoires in COVID-19. Using immunoSEQ multiplex PCR, the repertoire was profiled, and TCRdb retains in-frame clones only, with some absent. The data show roughly 79,000 clones, around 88% seen once. The sequencing sample was made of peripheral blood. The receptors were sampled from a woman older than 75 with active or convalescent COVID-19. The CDR3 runs from the conserved cysteine through the conserved F or W. A D gene is named only where the DNA matches it firmly. Clone size appears in some rows only: once, few, many, or a class for an expanded clone.

length	D	J	size	V	DNA	CDR3
13	.	TRBJ1-2	few	TRBV4-1	TGCGCCAGCAGCCAAGCCCCAGTGTATGGCTACACCTTC	CASSQAPVYGYTF
17	.	TRBJ2-7	.	TRBV28	TGTGCCAGCAGTCTCCATCGAGAGGGCGTGGGCTCCTACGAGCAGTACTTC	CASSLHREGVGSYEQYF
14	.	TRBJ2-6	once	TRBV19	TGTGCCAGTAGCTTAGCCTCTGGGGCCAACGTCCTGACTTTC	CASSLASGANVLTF
14	.	TRBJ1-5	.	TRBV6-2/TRBV6-3	TGTGCCAGCAGTCCCCAGGGGCGTATTCAGCCCCAGCATTTT	CASSPQGRIQPQHF
15	.	TRBJ1-1	.	TRBV6-6	TGTGCCAGCAGTTACGCTCCAGGGGTTGGCACTGAAGCTTTCTTT	CASSYAPGVGTEAFF
14	.	TRBJ1-6	.	TRBV28	TGTGCCAGCAGTTTATCCGGGGGGAGTTCACCCCTCCACTTT	CASSLSGGSSPLHF
15	.	TRBJ1-5	.	TRBV7-6	TGTGCCAGCAGCCTACAGGCAAGGGGCAATCAGCCCCAGCATTTT	CASSLQARGNQPQHF
20	TRBD2	TRBJ2-1	.	TRBV28	TGTGCCAGCAGTTTGCCCATAGATCACGCCGGGACTAGCGGGAGATTTGAGCAGTTCTTC	CASSLPIDHAGTSGRFEQFF
16	.	TRBJ1-5	.	TRBV7-9	TGTGCCAGCAGCTTAGTATCGGGGGGCAGGAATCAGCCCCAGCATTTT	CASSLVSGGRNQPQHF
12	.	TRBJ1-2	.	TRBV6-5	TGTGCCAGCCGCCGGGACAATGTGGGCTACACCTTC	CASRRDNVGYTF
12	.	TRBJ2-7	.	TRBV6-5	TGTGCCAGCGGAGTGACTACCTACGAGCAGTACTTC	CASGVTTYEQYF
14	TRBD1	TRBJ1-5	.	TRBV28	TGTGCCAACGAGGGACAGGAGGGAAATCAGCCCCAGCATTTT	CANEGQEGNQPQHF
15	TRBD1	TRBJ2-5	.	TRBV5-6	TGTGCCAGCAGCGCGGACAGGGCCGGAGGAGAGACCCAGTACTTC	CASSADRAGGETQYF
12	TRBD2	TRBJ2-3	.	TRBV5-6	TGTGCCAGCAGCTACACGGGACTATCACAGTATTTT	CASSYTGLSQYF
14	.	TRBJ1-2	once	TRBV28	TGTGCCAGCAGTCGCCCCGGACTAGGGGGGGGCTACACCTTC	CASSRPGLGGGYTF
13	TRBD1	TRBJ1-2	.	TRBV5-1	TGCGCCAGCAGCTTACGGCAGGGGGGTGGCTACACCTTC	CASSLRQGGGYTF
16	.	TRBJ1-6	.	TRBV6-2/TRBV6-3	TGTGCCAGCAGTTATAGGGGCACTACGGATAATTCACCCCTCCACTTT	CASSYRGTTDNSPLHF
14	TRBD2	TRBJ2-2	.	TRBV14	TGTGCCAGCAGCCTAGCGGGGTACACCGGGGAGCTGTTTTTT	CASSLAGYTGELFF
24	.	TRBJ2-1	.	TRBV21-1	TGTGCCAGCAGCAAAGAGGAGGGGACAGGGGAAGGCGGGGGGGCCTCAAGATCCTACAATGAGCAGTTCTTC	CASSKEEGTGEGGGASRSYNEQFF
16	TRBD2	TRBJ2-1	.	TRBV6-5	TGTGCCAGCAGTTACTCGACTCTAGCGGGGATCAATGAGCAGTTCTTC	CASSYSTLAGINEQFF